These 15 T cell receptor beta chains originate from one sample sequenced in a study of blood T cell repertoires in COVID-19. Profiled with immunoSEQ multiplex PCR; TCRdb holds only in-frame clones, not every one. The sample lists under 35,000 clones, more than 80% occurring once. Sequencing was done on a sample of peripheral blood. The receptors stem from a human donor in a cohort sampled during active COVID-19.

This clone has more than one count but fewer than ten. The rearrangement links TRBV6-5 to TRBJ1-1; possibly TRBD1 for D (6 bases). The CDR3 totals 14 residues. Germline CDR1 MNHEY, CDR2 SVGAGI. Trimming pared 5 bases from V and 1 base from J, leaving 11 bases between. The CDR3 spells CASSPGHTNTEAFF. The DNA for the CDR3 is TGTGCCAGCAGTCCGGGACACACGAACACTGAAGCTTTCTTT.

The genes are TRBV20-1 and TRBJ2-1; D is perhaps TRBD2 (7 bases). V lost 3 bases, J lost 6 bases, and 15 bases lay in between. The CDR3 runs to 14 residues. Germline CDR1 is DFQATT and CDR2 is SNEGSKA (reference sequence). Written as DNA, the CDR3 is TGCAGTGCTAGTAGGGGGGGGGAATCCAATGAGCAGTTCTTC. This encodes CSASRGGESNEQFF.

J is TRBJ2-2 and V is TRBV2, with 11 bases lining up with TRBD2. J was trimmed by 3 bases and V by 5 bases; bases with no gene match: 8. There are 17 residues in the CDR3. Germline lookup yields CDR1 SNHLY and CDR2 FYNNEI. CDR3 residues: CASSRLAGGPYTGELFF. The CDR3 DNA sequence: TGTGCCAGCAGTCGGCTAGCGGGAGGACCCTACACCGGGGAGCTGTTTTTT.

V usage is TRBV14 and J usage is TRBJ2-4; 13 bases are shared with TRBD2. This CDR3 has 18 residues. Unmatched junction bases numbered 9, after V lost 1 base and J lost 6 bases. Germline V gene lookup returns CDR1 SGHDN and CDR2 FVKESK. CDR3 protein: CASSQVSGLAGDRNIQYF. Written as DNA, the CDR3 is TGTGCCAGCAGCCAAGTTTCCGGACTAGCGGGAGATAGAAACATTCAGTACTTC.

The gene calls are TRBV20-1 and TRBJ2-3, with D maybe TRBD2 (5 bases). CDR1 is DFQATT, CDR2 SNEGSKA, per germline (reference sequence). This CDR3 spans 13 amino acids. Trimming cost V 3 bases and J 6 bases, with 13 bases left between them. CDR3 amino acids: CSASLRDWDTQYF. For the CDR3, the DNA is TGCAGTGCTAGTCTTCGGGATTGGGATACGCAGTATTTT.

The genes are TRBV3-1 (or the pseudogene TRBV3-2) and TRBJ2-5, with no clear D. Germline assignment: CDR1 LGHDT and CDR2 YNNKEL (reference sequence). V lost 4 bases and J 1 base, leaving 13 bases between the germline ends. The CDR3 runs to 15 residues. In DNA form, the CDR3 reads TGTGCCAGCAGCCTCTTAAATTCCGGCCAAGAGACCCAGTACTTC. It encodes CASSLLNSGQETQYF.

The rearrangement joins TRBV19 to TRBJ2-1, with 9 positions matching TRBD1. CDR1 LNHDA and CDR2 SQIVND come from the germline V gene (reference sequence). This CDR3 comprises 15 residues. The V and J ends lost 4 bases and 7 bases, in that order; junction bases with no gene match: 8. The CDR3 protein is CASSTLGTGFNEQFF. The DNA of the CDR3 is TGTGCCAGTAGTACTCTCGGGACAGGGTTTAATGAGCAGTTCTTC.

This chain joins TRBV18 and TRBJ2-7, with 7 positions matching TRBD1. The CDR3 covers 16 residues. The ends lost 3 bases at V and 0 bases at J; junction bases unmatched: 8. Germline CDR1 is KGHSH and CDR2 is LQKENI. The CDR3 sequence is CASSPTDRHSSYEQYF. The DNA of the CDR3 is TGTGCCAGCTCACCCACGGACAGGCATAGCTCCTACGAGCAGTACTTC.

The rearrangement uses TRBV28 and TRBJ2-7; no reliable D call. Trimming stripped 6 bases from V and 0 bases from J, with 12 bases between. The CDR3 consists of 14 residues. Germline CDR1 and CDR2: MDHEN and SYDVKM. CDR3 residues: CASSPVGRSYEQYF. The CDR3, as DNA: TGTGCCAGCAGCCCCGTGGGCCGCTCCTACGAGCAGTACTTC.

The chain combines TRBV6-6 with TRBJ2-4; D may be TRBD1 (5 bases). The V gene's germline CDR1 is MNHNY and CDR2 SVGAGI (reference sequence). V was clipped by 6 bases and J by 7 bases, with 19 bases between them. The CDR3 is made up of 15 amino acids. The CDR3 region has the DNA TGTGCCAGCAGCCACGACAGTTCACGTTGGAACATTCAGTACTTC. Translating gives CASSHDSSRWNIQYF.

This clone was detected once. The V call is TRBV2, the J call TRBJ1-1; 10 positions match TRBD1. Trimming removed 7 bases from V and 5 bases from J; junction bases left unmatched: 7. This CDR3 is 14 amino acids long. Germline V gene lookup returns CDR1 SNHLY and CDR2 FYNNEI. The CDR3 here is CASTPTGGSTEAFF. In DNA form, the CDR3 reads TGTGCCAGCACCCCGACAGGGGGCTCGACTGAAGCTTTCTTT.

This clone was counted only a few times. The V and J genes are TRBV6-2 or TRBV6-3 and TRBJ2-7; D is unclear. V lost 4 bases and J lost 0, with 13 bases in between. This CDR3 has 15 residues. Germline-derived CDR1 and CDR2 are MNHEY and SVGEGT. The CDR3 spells CASSLATLLSYEQYF. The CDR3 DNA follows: TGTGCCAGCAGTTTAGCCACGCTTCTCTCCTACGAGCAGTACTTC.

The CDR3 loop reads CASRLRESDTQYF. The CDR3 nucleotides read TGTGCCAGCAGGTTGCGGGAGTCAGATACGCAGTATTTT. This chain joins TRBV2 and TRBJ2-3; 7 bases match TRBD2. The CDR3 length is 13 residues. V was clipped by 6 bases and J by 4 bases; unmatched bases: 4. CDR1 and CDR2 (germline): SNHLY, FYNNEI.

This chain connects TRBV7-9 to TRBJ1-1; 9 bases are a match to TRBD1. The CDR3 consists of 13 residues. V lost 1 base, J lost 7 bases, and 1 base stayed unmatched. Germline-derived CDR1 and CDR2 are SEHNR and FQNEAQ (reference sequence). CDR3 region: CASSLGTGVEAFF. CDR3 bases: TGTGCCAGCAGCTTAGGGACAGGGGTTGAAGCTTTCTTT.

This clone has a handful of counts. The DNA for the CDR3 is TGTGCCAGCTCACGCGACAGGGACGTGACTGAAGCTTTCTTT. Translating it yields CASSRDRDVTEAFF. This chain links TRBV18 with TRBJ1-1; 7 bases map to TRBD1. CDR1 is KGHSH and CDR2 is LQKENI in the germline V gene. The CDR3 covers 14 residues. The V segment lost 4 bases and the J segment 5 bases; nucleotides outside the gene matches: 7.